Listed here are 4 T cell receptor beta chains from one sample, sequenced in a study of cytomegalovirus exposure and HLA in healthy donors. Primers included in the PCR were 60 Vbeta and 13 Jbeta primers. This table comes from immunoSEQ multiplex PCR, and its TCRdb copy is limited to in-frame clones, with some not included. The sample shows roughly 97,000 clones, approximately 80% of them seen only once. Sample: PBMCs. These receptors originate from a young woman in good health and CMV-seropositive.

This clone was detected a few times. The V call is TRBV11-2, the J call TRBJ1-1, with 7 bases fitting TRBD1. Germline lookup yields CDR1 SGHAT and CDR2 FQNNGV. The CDR3 is 14 residues long. V trimming: 5 bases; J trimming: 4 bases; junction bases outside the gene matches: 7. The CDR3 protein is CASSVTQGGTEAFF. The CDR3 coding sequence is TGTGCCAGCAGCGTCACGCAGGGGGGCACTGAAGCTTTCTTT.

The chain carries TRBV6-4 and TRBJ2-3; tentatively, D is TRBD2 (5 bases). This CDR3 has 14 amino acids. The V and J ends lost 5 bases and 2 bases respectively, with 11 bases between them. Per germline, CDR1 MRHNA and CDR2 SNTAGT. CDR3 loop: CASSPDRDTDTQYF. The CDR3 DNA follows: TGTGCCAGCAGTCCCGACCGGGACACAGATACGCAGTATTTT.

The chain employs TRBV7-9 and TRBJ2-1, with 7 bases lining up with TRBD2. The CDR3 is made up of 14 amino acids. J was trimmed by 0 bases and V by 6 bases; bases with no gene match: 2. Germline CDR1 is SEHNR and CDR2 is FQNEAQ (reference sequence). The CDR3 DNA sequence: TGTGCCAGCAGTGCGGGAGCCTCCTACAATGAGCAGTTCTTC. This gives the protein CASSAGASYNEQFF.

The table lists this clone with a few counts. The chain has TRBV7-3 and TRBJ1-4; 9 positions agree with TRBD1. The germline gives CDR1 SGHTA, CDR2 FQGTGA. With 2 bases clipped from V and 3 bases from J, the junction kept 16 bases outside the gene matches. CDR3 size: 20 residues. The CDR3: CASSLSPGTGREHPNEKLFF. CDR3 coding DNA: TGTGCCAGCAGCTTATCACCAGGGACAGGGAGGGAACATCCTAATGAAAAACTGTTTTTT.